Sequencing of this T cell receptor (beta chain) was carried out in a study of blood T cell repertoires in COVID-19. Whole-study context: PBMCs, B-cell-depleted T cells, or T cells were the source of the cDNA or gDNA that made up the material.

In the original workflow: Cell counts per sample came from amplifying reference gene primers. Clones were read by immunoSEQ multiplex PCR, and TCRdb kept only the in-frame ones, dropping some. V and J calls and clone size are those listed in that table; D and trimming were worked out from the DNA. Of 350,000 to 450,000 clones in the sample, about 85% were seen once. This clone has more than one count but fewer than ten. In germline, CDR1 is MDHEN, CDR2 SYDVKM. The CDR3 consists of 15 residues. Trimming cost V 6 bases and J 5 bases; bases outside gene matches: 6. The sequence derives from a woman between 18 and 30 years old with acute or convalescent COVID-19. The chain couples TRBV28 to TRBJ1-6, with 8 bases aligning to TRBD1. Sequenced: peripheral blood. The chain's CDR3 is CASRQDRVNNSPLHF. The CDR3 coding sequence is TGTGCCAGCAGACAGGACAGGGTCAATAATTCACCCCTCCACTTT.